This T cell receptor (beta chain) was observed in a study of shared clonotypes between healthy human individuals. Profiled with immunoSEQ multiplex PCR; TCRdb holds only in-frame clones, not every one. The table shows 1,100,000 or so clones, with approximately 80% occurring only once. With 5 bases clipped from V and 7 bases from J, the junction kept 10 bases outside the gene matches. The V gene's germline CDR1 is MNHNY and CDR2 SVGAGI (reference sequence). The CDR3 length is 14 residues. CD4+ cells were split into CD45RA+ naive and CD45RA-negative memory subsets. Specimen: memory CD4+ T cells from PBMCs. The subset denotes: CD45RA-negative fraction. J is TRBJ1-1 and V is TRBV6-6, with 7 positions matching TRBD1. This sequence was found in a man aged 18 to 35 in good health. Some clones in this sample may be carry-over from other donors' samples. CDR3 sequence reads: CASSGDSRYGEAFF. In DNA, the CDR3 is TGTGCCAGCAGTGGGGACAGCCGGTATGGTGAAGCTTTCTTT.